This is a list of T cell receptor beta chains from one sample in a study of radiotherapy plus CTLA-4 blockade in lung cancer. The protocol was immunoSEQ multiplex PCR, while the TCRdb copy is restricted to in-frame clones and leaves out a portion. The sample includes tens of thousands of clones, about four fifths seen only once; the top ten take more than 14%. Sequenced here: peripheral blood, sampled from a patient treated with radiotherapy plus ipilimumab. Source of these receptors: a human donor with non-small cell lung cancer that progressed on radiotherapy plus ipilimumab. Each CDR3 is given with its conserved first and last residue. A D gene is named only where the DNA matches it firmly. Size tells how often a clone was seen (once, few, many) or the class of an expanded clone, and some rows leave it out.

D gene,V gene,J gene,clone size,CDR3 protein,CDR3 DNA
TRBD1,TRBV11-1,TRBJ1-2,NA,CASSPGQGGYGYTF,TGTGCCAGCAGCCCAGGACAGGGTGGCTATGGCTACACCTTC
NA,TRBV7-9,TRBJ2-2,NA,CASSLNTGELFF,TGTGCCAGCAGCTTAAACACCGGGGAGCTGTTTTTT
TRBD1,TRBV2,TRBJ1-1,NA,CASRGPGQGVRITEAFF,TGTGCCAGCAGGGGACCCGGACAGGGGGTGAGAATCACTGAAGCTTTCTTT
NA,TRBV10-3,TRBJ1-3,NA,CAISQGGSGNTIYF,TGTGCCATCAGCCAAGGGGGCTCTGGAAACACCATATATTTT
TRBD2,TRBV6-5,TRBJ2-3,few,CASSYLSGGAGGTQYF,TGTGCCAGCAGTTACCTTAGCGGGGGGGCCGGGGGTACGCAGTATTTT
NA,TRBV11-2,TRBJ2-7,once,CASSPGKGSSYEQYF,TGTGCCAGCAGCCCCGGGAAGGGGAGCTCCTACGAGCAGTACTTC
NA,TRBV7-8,TRBJ2-5,NA,CASTLVESQETQYF,TGTGCCAGCACCCTAGTGGAAAGTCAAGAGACCCAGTACTTC
NA,TRBV7-9,TRBJ1-4,NA,CASSRTGGSGEKLFF,TGTGCCAGCAGCCGTACCGGGGGTAGTGGTGAAAAACTGTTTTTT
TRBD2,TRBV7-9,TRBJ2-7,NA,CASSLGGLAGVTYEQYF,TGTGCCAGCAGCTTAGGCGGACTAGCGGGAGTGACCTACGAGCAGTACTTC
NA,TRBV7-2,TRBJ1-2,NA,CASSFRNYGYTF,TGTGCCAGCAGCTTTAGGAACTATGGCTACACCTTC
NA,TRBV15,TRBJ2-5,once,CATSREGLGTQYF,TGTGCCACCAGCAGAGAGGGATTGGGTACCCAGTACTTC
NA,TRBV27,TRBJ2-6,NA,CASSPLFSGANVLTF,TGTGCCAGCAGCCCTTTATTCTCTGGGGCCAACGTCCTGACTTTC
NA,TRBV5-6,TRBJ1-1,once,CASSLDRDTEAFF,TGTGCCAGCAGCTTGGACAGGGACACTGAAGCTTTCTTT
TRBD1,TRBV7-2,TRBJ1-2,NA,CASSLPGGVYGYTF,TGTGCCAGCAGCTTACCAGGGGGCGTCTATGGCTACACCTTC
NA,TRBV27,TRBJ1-1,NA,CASRGRKGDTEAFF,TGTGCCAGCAGGGGACGGAAAGGGGACACTGAAGCTTTCTTT
TRBD2,TRBV5-6,TRBJ2-5,NA,CASSLGLAGGKTQYF,TGTGCCAGCAGCTTGGGACTAGCGGGGGGTAAGACCCAGTACTTC
NA,TRBV6-5,TRBJ2-2,NA,CASNPQLTGELFF,TGTGCCAGCAATCCTCAACTCACCGGGGAGCTGTTTTTT
NA,TRBV4-2,TRBJ1-6,NA,CASSQGRKGDRRTFNSPLHF,TGTGCCAGCAGCCAAGGACGGAAAGGGGATCGCAGAACCTTTAATTCACCCCTCCACTTT
NA,TRBV15,TRBJ1-5,NA,CATSALWGVGHQPQHF,TGTGCCACCAGCGCCCTTTGGGGGGTGGGGCATCAGCCCCAGCATTTT
NA,TRBV5-6,TRBJ1-4,NA,CASSLVGVSEKLFF,TGTGCCAGCAGCTTGGTCGGGGTTAGTGAAAAACTGTTTTTT
NA,TRBV11-2,TRBJ2-5,NA,CASSPLERDQETQYF,TGTGCCAGCAGCCCCCTTGAGAGGGACCAAGAGACCCAGTACTTC
NA,TRBV5-6,TRBJ2-6,NA,CASTLGLLLGANVLTF,TGTGCCAGCACCTTGGGACTGCTCCTGGGGGCCAACGTCCTGACTTTC
NA,TRBV29-1,TRBJ1-3,NA,CSVKDTSTRGNTIYF,TGCAGCGTTAAGGACACGTCAACCCGTGGAAACACCATATATTTT
TRBD1,TRBV12-5,TRBJ1-3,NA,CASGNTGASGNTIYF,TGTGCTAGTGGCAATACAGGGGCCTCTGGAAACACCATATATTTT
NA,TRBV7-9,TRBJ1-2,NA,CASSSTNYGYTF,TGTGCCAGCAGCTCGACTAACTACGGCTACACCTTC
NA,TRBV6-1,TRBJ1-4,NA,CASSPELNEKLFF,TGTGCCAGCAGCCCAGAACTTAATGAAAAACTGTTTTTT
NA,TRBV30,TRBJ2-3,NA,CAWRIAGTDTQYF,TGTGCCTGGAGGATAGCGGGCACAGATACGCAGTATTTT
NA,TRBV11-2,TRBJ2-7,NA,CASSRRSSYEQYF,TGTGCCAGCAGTCGTCGCAGCTCCTACGAGCAGTACTTC
NA,TRBV7-8,TRBJ1-1,NA,CASSLPQTGEAFF,TGTGCCAGCAGCTTGCCCCAGACAGGTGAAGCTTTCTTT
NA,TRBV19,TRBJ1-3,NA,CASTFWGAGGNTIYF,TGTGCCAGTACTTTCTGGGGGGCAGGTGGAAACACCATATATTTT
NA,TRBV7-3,TRBJ2-1,NA,CASSTTGGPLSNEQFF,TGTGCCAGCAGCACCACGGGGGGCCCTCTTAGTAATGAGCAGTTCTTC
NA,TRBV5-6,TRBJ1-2,NA,CASSRRLGYTF,TGTGCCAGCAGCCGCCGGCTTGGCTACACCTTC
NA,TRBV30,TRBJ1-2,NA,CAWNGGYGYTF,TGTGCCTGGAACGGGGGCTATGGCTACACCTTC
TRBD2,TRBV2,TRBJ2-1,NA,CASSERTSGGPYNEQFF,TGTGCCAGCAGTGAAAGAACTAGCGGGGGCCCCTACAATGAGCAGTTCTTC
TRBD1,TRBV5-4,TRBJ1-1,NA,CASSRQGAGNTEAFF,TGTGCCAGCAGTCGACAGGGGGCAGGAAACACTGAAGCTTTCTTT
TRBD1,TRBV7-8,TRBJ2-7,NA,CASSPGTGYSEQYF,TGTGCCAGCAGCCCGGGGACAGGGTACAGCGAGCAGTACTTC
TRBD1,TRBV28,TRBJ1-2,NA,CASSLGQGLNYGYTF,TGTGCCAGCAGTCTAGGACAGGGGCTTAACTATGGCTACACCTTC
TRBD1,TRBV5-8,TRBJ2-5,NA,CASSLGQGALETQYF,TGTGCCAGCAGCTTGGGACAGGGGGCTTTGGAGACCCAGTACTTC
NA,TRBV28,TRBJ2-4,once,CASSVVWTPGGKNIQYF,TGTGCCAGCAGTGTGGTCTGGACCCCAGGAGGCAAAAACATTCAGTACTTC
NA,TRBV2,TRBJ2-5,NA,CASEAHPYQETQYF,TGTGCCAGCGAGGCCCATCCTTACCAAGAGACCCAGTACTTC
TRBD1,TRBV5-1,TRBJ1-1,NA,CASSWDRASTEAFF,TGCGCCAGCAGCTGGGACAGGGCATCCACTGAAGCTTTCTTT
TRBD1,TRBV7-2,TRBJ1-2,NA,CASSFLTGGGGYTF,TGTGCCAGCAGCTTTTTAACAGGGGGTGGCGGCTACACCTTC
TRBD1,TRBV5-1,TRBJ2-3,NA,CASSLGTGAFTDTQYF,TGCGCCAGCAGCCTCGGGACAGGGGCCTTCACAGATACGCAGTATTTT
TRBD1,TRBV5-1,TRBJ1-6,NA,CASSQRATGQGNSPLHF,TGCGCCAGCAGCCAACGCGCAACGGGACAGGGTAATTCACCCCTCCACTTT
TRBD1,TRBV2,TRBJ2-1,NA,CASRPGTGAYNEQFF,TGTGCCAGCAGGCCCGGGACAGGGGCCTACAATGAGCAGTTCTTC
TRBD2,TRBV6-1,TRBJ2-2,NA,CASSGSSGGIGELFF,TGTGCCAGCAGTGGGTCGAGCGGGGGGATCGGGGAGCTGTTTTTT
TRBD2,TRBV10-3,TRBJ2-3,NA,CAISVGSISGGETQYF,TGTGCCATCAGTGTAGGCTCGATATCGGGGGGAGAAACGCAGTATTTT
NA,TRBV2,TRBJ1-1,NA,CASSEDRAQAFF,TGTGCCAGCAGTGAAGACAGGGCCCAAGCTTTCTTT
TRBD1,TRBV5-4,TRBJ2-7,NA,CASSIDRGTYEQYF,TGTGCCAGCAGCATAGACAGGGGTACCTACGAGCAGTACTTC
TRBD1,TRBV5-6,TRBJ1-6,NA,CASSSDRRNSPLHF,TGTGCCAGCAGCTCGGACAGGAGGAATTCACCCCTCCACTTT
NA,TRBV30,TRBJ1-2,NA,CAWSVPGRVYGYTF,TGTGCCTGGAGTGTACCTGGCAGGGTATATGGCTACACCTTC
NA,TRBV5-1,TRBJ2-2,NA,CASSGGGTNTGELFF,TGCGCCAGCAGCGGGGGTGGGACGAACACCGGGGAGCTGTTTTTT
TRBD1,TRBV10-3,TRBJ1-1,NA,CAISDWTGEAFF,TGTGCCATCAGTGACTGGACAGGAGAAGCTTTCTTT
NA,TRBV27,TRBJ1-4,once,CASSLFRGRSEKLFF,TGTGCCAGCAGTTTATTCCGGGGTCGGAGTGAAAAACTGTTTTTT
TRBD1,TRBV7-2,TRBJ2-1,NA,CASSLGQGYNEQFF,TGTGCCAGCAGCTTAGGACAGGGCTACAATGAGCAGTTCTTC